This T cell receptor (beta chain) comes out of a study of blood T cell repertoires in COVID-19. As for the study in general: Acute-phase and convalescent COVID-19 samples originated in the United States, Italy and Spain.

J was trimmed by 6 bases and V by 4 bases; bases with no gene match: 11. CDR3 length: 16 amino acids. The germline V gene has CDR1 MGHRA and CDR2 YSYEKL. Donors were grouped by their self-reported clinical history. Resolution of symptoms, clearance, or two negative PCRs was present in recovered Cohort 3 donors. TCRdb keeps only in-frame clones here, not all; method: immunoSEQ multiplex PCR. This sample has 350,000 to 450,000 clones, with 89% found just once. The origin of this receptor is a woman aged 25 to 39 who had recovered from COVID-19. The chain employs TRBV4-1 and TRBJ1-5; 8 bases line up with TRBD1. Sequenced material: PBMCs or T cells enriched from blood (not recorded which). The CDR3 here is CASSPYFGQGGQPQHF. CDR3 nucleotide sequence: TGCGCCAGCAGCCCCTATTTCGGACAGGGTGGTCAGCCCCAGCATTTT.